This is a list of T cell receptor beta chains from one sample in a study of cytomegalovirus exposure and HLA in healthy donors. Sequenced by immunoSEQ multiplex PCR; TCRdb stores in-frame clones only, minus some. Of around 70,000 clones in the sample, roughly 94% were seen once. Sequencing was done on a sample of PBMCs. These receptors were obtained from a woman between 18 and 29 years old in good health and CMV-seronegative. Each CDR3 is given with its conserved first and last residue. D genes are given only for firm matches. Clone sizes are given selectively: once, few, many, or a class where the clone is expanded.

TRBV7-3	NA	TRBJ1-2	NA	TGTGCCAGCAGCTTAACAGCAACGGACACCTATGGCTACACCTTC	CASSLTATDTYGYTF
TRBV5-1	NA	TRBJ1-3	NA	TGCGCCAGCCATTACAGGGACGGCTCTGGAAACACCATATATTTT	CASHYRDGSGNTIYF
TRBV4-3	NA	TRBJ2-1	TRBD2	TGCGCCAGCAGCCAAGGGGGGACTAGCGGGGGGGCCCACAATGAGCAGTTCTTC	CASSQGGTSGGAHNEQFF
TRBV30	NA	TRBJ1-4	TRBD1	TGTGCCTGGAGTCTAACAGGGGTGGGCGAAAAACTGTTTTTT	CAWSLTGVGEKLFF
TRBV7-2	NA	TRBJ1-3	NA	TGTGCCAGCAGCCTTCAGGGGTTAGGAAACACCATATATTTT	CASSLQGLGNTIYF
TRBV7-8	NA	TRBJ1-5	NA	TGTGCCAGCAGCTTAGCGCTAAACCAGCCCCAGCATTTT	CASSLALNQPQHF
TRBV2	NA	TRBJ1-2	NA	TGTGCCAGCAGTGAATTCTCGTCCGTAGACTATGGCTACACCTTC	CASSEFSSVDYGYTF
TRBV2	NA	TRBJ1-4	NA	TGTGCCAGCAGGCTAGACGACAGGTGGTTAGGGGAAAAACTGTTTTTT	CASRLDDRWLGEKLFF
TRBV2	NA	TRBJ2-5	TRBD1	TGTGCCAGCAGCCTAGAACAGGGGGCTAGGGAGACCCAGTACTTC	CASSLEQGARETQYF
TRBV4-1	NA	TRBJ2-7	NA	TGCGCCAGCAGCCTTACCTCCGATCCGGGGGTTACGCCTCGGGAGCAGTACTTC	CASSLTSDPGVTPREQYF
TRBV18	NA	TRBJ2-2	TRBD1	TGTGCCAGCTCACCACGCGGACAGGGCAACACCGGGGAGCTGTTTTTT	CASSPRGQGNTGELFF
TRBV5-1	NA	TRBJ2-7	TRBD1	TGCGCCAGCAGGGGACAGGGGACCACTGGCTCCTACGAGCAGTACTTC	CASRGQGTTGSYEQYF
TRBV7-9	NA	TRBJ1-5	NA	TGTGCCAGCAGCTCCGCGGGGTTGGGAAATCAGCCCCAGCATTTT	CASSSAGLGNQPQHF
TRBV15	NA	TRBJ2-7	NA	TGTGCCACCAGCAGAGCGAAAGAGGGGGCCTACGAGCAGTACTTC	CATSRAKEGAYEQYF
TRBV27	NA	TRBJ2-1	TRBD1	TGTGCCAGCAGTTTGCCACAGGGGGATGGCTATGAGCAGTTCTTC	CASSLPQGDGYEQFF
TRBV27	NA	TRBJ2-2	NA	TGTGCCAGCAGCCCCGACACCGGGGAGCTGTTTTTT	CASSPDTGELFF
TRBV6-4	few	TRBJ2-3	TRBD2	TGTGCCAGCAGTGAACTAGCGGGGGGGCTAGATACGCAGTATTTT	CASSELAGGLDTQYF
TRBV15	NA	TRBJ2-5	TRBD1	TGTGCCACCAGCAGAGACCCGGGACAGCAAGAGACCCAGTACTTC	CATSRDPGQQETQYF
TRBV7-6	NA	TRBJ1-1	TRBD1	TGTGCCAGCAGTCGTCTTCAGGGGGTGGCTGAAGCTTTCTTT	CASSRLQGVAEAFF
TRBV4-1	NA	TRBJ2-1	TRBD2	TGCGCCAGCCGCCGGGAGGGGACTAGCGGGGTTGGCGGTGAGCAGTTCTTC	CASRREGTSGVGGEQFF
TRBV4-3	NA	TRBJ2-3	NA	TGCGCCAGCAGCCAAGCTTGGCGGGGTGTGGGCACAGATACGCAGTATTTT	CASSQAWRGVGTDTQYF
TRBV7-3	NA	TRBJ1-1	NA	TGTGCCAGCAGCCTGACACTCAACACTGAAGCTTTCTTT	CASSLTLNTEAFF
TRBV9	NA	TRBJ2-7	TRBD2	TGTGCCAGCAGCGTAGCTACGGGCGGGGGCGAGCAGTACTTC	CASSVATGGGEQYF
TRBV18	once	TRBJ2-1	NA	TGTGCCAGCTCACTGGACATACCCCCTGGGAATGAGCAGTTCTTC	CASSLDIPPGNEQFF
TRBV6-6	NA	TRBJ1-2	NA	TGTGCCAGCCGAAACAGGGTCCGGGTTGGCTACACCTTC	CASRNRVRVGYTF
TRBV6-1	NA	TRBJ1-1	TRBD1	TGTGCCAGCAGTTCAGGGGGCAACACTGAAGCTTTCTTT	CASSSGGNTEAFF
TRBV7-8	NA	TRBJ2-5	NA	TGTGCCAGCAGCTTACGGATAGCGGAGACCCAGTACTTC	CASSLRIAETQYF
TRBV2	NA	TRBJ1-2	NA	TGTGCCAGCAACCCCAGGGGCAACTATGGCTACACCTTC	CASNPRGNYGYTF
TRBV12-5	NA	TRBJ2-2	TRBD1	TGTGCTAGTGGTTCAACCCGGGACAGGGGTACCGGGGAGCTGTTTTTT	CASGSTRDRGTGELFF
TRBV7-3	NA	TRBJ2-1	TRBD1	TGTGCCAGCAGCCTAGACAGGGGGCCCTACAATGAGCAGTTCTTC	CASSLDRGPYNEQFF
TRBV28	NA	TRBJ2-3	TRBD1	TGTGCCAGCAGTTTCGGACAGGGCGCCGGAGTCACGCAGTATTTT	CASSFGQGAGVTQYF
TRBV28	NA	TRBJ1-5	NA	TGTGCCAGCGCCCCCCGGGATAAGGGAAAACGGGATCAGCCCCAGCATTTT	CASAPRDKGKRDQPQHF
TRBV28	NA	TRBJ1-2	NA	TGTGCCAGCAGTCGGACAGCCAGCTATGGCTACACCTTC	CASSRTASYGYTF
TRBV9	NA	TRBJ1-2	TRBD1	TGTGCCAGCAGGACGACCAGGGGGTCGGGATATGGCTACACCTTC	CASRTTRGSGYGYTF
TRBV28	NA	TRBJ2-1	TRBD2	TGTGCCAGCAGTTTCGCGGGGGGGCGTAGGAATGAGCAGTTCTTC	CASSFAGGRRNEQFF
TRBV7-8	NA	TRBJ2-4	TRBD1	TGTGCCAGCAGCTTAGCCACCGGGACAGGTCTCTTGAACATTCAGTACTTC	CASSLATGTGLLNIQYF
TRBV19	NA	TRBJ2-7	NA	TGTGCCAGACCGTCGGATCCTAGGAGCTACGAGCAGTACTTC	CARPSDPRSYEQYF
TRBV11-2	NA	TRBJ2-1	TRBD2	TGTGCCAGCAGCCTGAAGCGGGGAGAAATCTACAATGAGCAGTTCTTC	CASSLKRGEIYNEQFF
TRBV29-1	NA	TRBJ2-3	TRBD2	TGCAGCGGAACTAGCGGGGGGACAGATACGCAGTATTTT	CSGTSGGTDTQYF
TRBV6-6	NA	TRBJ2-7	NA	TGTGCCAGCAGTTACTCTGGGGGGACCCCTGGCGAGCAGTACTTC	CASSYSGGTPGEQYF
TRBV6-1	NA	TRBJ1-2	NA	TGTGCCAGCAGTGAAGCCCTAGGAGGGAATAACTATGGCTACACCTTC	CASSEALGGNNYGYTF
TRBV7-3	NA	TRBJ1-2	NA	TGTGCCAGCAGCTTAGGTTCCTTTCCGGGGAACTACACCTTC	CASSLGSFPGNYTF